The T cell receptor (beta chain) under discussion was sequenced for a study of blood T cell repertoires in COVID-19. In the study overall: The United States, Italy and Spain provided the acute and convalescent COVID-19 samples.

V lost 3 bases and J 8 bases, leaving 16 bases between the germline ends. Per the germline V gene, CDR1 is LNHDA and CDR2 is SQIVND (reference sequence). The CDR3 is 15 amino acids. Generated by immunoSEQ multiplex PCR, the TCRdb table keeps only in-frame clones and is missing some. The sample carries under 200,000 clones, 70% to 90% recorded once. J is TRBJ1-4 and V is TRBV19; maybe TRBD1 (5 bases). The sample consisted of peripheral blood. This TCR derives from a man aged 35 to 55 with active or convalescent COVID-19. The CDR3 loop reads CASSMPGSGGEKLFF. CDR3 sequence (DNA): TGTGCCAGTAGTATGCCCGGAAGCGGGGGGGAAAAACTGTTTTTT.